This T cell receptor (beta chain) was captured by sequencing in a study of shared clonotypes between healthy human individuals. The assay was immunoSEQ multiplex PCR, and TCRdb's table has in-frame clones only and misses some. The table records roughly 1 million clones, roughly 80% of them present only once. Germline V gene data show CDR1 as MDHEN and CDR2 as SYDVKM. Trimming cost V 5 bases and J 0 bases, with 3 bases left between them. This CDR3 has 12 amino acids. Turning to this clone: Since a much larger clone is just one base distant, this may be a read error. Distinct nucleotide sequences in the sample also encode this CDR3.

The TCR comes from a man aged 18-30 years in good health. The sequencing input was memory CD4+ T cells sorted from blood. Subset: CD45RA-negative fraction. The rearrangement links TRBV28 to TRBJ2-3; no clear D gene. The CDR3 reads CASSTSTDTQYF. CDR3 nucleotides: TGTGCCAGCAGTACTAGCACAGATACGCAGTATTTT.